This TCR beta chain comes out of a study of vaccination and CD4 T cells after COVID-19. Germline V CDR1 and CDR2: MNHEY, SVGEGT. Trimming cost V 0 bases and J 0 bases, with 9 bases left between them. The CDR3 is 15 residues long. A single count supports this clonotype. Its target is not known. Treatment described: roughly ten-day PBMC culture with coronavirus spike peptide pools or control peptides (ViraFEST assay). Cultured CD4+ T-cell DNA underwent Oncomine TCR Beta short-read sequencing. From the PCR reads, TCRdb called clonotypes with MiXCR, one entry per CDR3 protein. The data show about 10,000 distinct CDR3 sequences, with more than 70% seen just once and about 8.1% held by the top ten.

The sequencing sample was made of CD4+ T cells from blood, cultured in vitro. The V gene is TRBV6-2 or TRBV6-3, the J gene TRBJ2-7; D unclear. The origin of this receptor is a human donor who had recovered from COVID-19. This CDR3 is CASSYSGSSSYEQYF. DNA for the CDR3: TGTGCCAGCAGTTACTCGGGCAGTAGCTCCTACGAGCAGTACTTC.